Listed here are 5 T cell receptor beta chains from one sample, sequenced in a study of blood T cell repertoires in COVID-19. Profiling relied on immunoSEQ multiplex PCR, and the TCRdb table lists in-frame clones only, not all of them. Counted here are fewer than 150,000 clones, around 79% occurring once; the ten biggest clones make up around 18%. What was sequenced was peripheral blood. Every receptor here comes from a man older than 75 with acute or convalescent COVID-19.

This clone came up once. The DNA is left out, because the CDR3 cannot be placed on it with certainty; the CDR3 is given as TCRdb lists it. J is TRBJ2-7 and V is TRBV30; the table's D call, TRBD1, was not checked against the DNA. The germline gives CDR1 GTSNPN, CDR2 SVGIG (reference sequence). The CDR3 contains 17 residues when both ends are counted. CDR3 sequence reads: CAWSVGLVWGSTSGICF.

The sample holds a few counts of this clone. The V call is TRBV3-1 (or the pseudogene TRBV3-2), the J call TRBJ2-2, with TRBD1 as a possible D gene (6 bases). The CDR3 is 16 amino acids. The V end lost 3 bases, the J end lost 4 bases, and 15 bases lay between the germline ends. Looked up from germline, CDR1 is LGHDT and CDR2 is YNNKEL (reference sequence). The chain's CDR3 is CASSHLIRGSTGELFF. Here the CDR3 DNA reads TGTGCCAGCAGCCACCTAATTAGGGGGAGCACCGGGGAGCTGTTTTTT.

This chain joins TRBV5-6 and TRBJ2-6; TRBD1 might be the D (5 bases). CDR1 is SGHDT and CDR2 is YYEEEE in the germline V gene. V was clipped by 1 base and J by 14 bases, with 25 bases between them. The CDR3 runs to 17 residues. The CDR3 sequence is CASSLYELGTGRSFLTF. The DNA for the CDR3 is TGTGCCAGCAGCTTGTACGAATTAGGTACAGGCCGTTCTTTCCTGACTTTC. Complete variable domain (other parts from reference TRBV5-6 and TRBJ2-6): DAGVTQSPTHLIKTRGQQVTLRCSPKSGHDTVSWYQQALGQGPQFIFQYYEEEERQRGNFPDRFSGHQFPNYSSELNVNALLLGDSALYLCASSLYELGTGRSFLTFGAGSRLTVL.

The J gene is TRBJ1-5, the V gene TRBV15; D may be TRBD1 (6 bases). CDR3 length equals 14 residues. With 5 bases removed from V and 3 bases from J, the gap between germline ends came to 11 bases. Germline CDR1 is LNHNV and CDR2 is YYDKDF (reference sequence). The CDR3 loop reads CATSGGQTNQPQHF. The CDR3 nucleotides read TGTGCCACCAGCGGAGGACAGACCAATCAGCCCCAGCATTTT. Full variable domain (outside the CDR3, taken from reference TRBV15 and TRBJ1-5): DAMVIQNPRYQVTQFGKPVTLSCSQTLNHNVMYWYQQKSSQAPKLLFHYYDKDFNNEADTPDNFQSRRPNTSFCFLDIRSPGLGDTAMYLCATSGGQTNQPQHFGDGTRLSIL.

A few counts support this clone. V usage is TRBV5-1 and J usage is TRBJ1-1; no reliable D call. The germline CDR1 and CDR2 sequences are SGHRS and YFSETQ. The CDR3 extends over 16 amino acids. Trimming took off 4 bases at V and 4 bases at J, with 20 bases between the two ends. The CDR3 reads CASSPSGPQSSTEAFF. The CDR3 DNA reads TGCGCCAGCAGCCCTTCAGGTCCGCAGAGCAGCACTGAAGCTTTCTTT. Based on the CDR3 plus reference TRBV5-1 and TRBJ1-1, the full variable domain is KAGVTQTPRYLIKTRGQQVTLSCSPISGHRSVSWYQQTPGQGLQFLFEYFSETQRNKGNFPGRFSGRQFSNSRSEMNVSTLELGDSALYLCASSPSGPQSSTEAFFGQGTRLTVV.